This T cell receptor (beta chain) was identified during a study of blood T cell repertoires in COVID-19. Study summary: From the United States, Italy and Spain came samples of acute and convalescent COVID-19. Sample material is recorded as cDNA or gDNA derived from T cells, B-cell-depleted T cells, or PBMCs.

From germline, CDR1 is SGHTA and CDR2 FQGNSA. CDR3 length equals 17 residues. V shed 1 base and J shed 4 bases, with 17 bases lying between them. Study processing details: Scientists estimated how many nucleated cells there were by amplifying reference gene primers. Only in-frame clones appear in the TCRdb table, and some are missing; sequencing was by immunoSEQ multiplex PCR. D and trimming come from the DNA, and the V and J calls and clone size come from that table. Among a few hundred thousand clones listed, roughly 87% were seen once. The material sequenced was peripheral blood. The receptor comes from a man aged 35 to 55 with active or convalescent COVID-19. J is TRBJ1-5 and V is TRBV7-2; TRBD1 is a possible D gene (5 bases). The DNA for the CDR3 is TGTGCCAGCAGCTTAGGAACAGGCCCGGGTTCAAATCAGCCCCAGCATTTT. Amino acids: CASSLGTGPGSNQPQHF.